These 30 T cell receptor beta chains came from one sample sequenced in a study of STAT5B mutations in CD4+ large granular lymphocyte leukemia. Sequenced by immunoSEQ multiplex PCR; TCRdb stores in-frame clones only, minus some. The sample comprises approximately 39,000 clones, about 82% of which are singletons, and roughly 1.3% rests with the top ten. The specimen was CD4+ T cells from blood buffy coats. These receptors all come from a human donor in good health.

This clone was seen only a few times. The gene calls are TRBV12-5 and TRBJ1-4; weak D call: TRBD1 (5 bases). The germline V gene encodes CDR1 LGHNT and CDR2 FRNRAP. Trimming removed 3 bases at V and 10 bases at J, with 9 bases between. The CDR3 extends over 12 amino acids. As DNA, the CDR3 is TGTGCTAGTGGTTTCCCGGGGGGAAAACTGTTTTTT. It specifies CASGFPGGKLFF.

This rearrangement joins TRBV28 to TRBJ2-1; unclear D gene. Trimming left V 5 bases short and J 0 bases short, with 11 bases between. Germline CDR1 reads MDHEN; CDR2 reads SYDVKM. The CDR3 has 15 amino acids. The CDR3 nucleotides are TGTGCCAGCAGTCCCTCCCGAAGCTCCTACAATGAGCAGTTCTTC. Translating it yields CASSPSRSSYNEQFF.

The table lists this clone with a count of one. This chain joins TRBV2 and TRBJ2-7; 7 bases fit TRBD1. Per germline, CDR1 SNHLY and CDR2 FYNNEI. This CDR3 comprises 14 residues. J gave up 2 bases and V 6 bases, and 7 bases lay outside the gene matches. The CDR3 protein is CASSVDREAYEQYF. DNA of the CDR3: TGTGCCAGCAGCGTAGACAGGGAAGCCTACGAGCAGTACTTC.

This chain uses TRBV11-2 with TRBJ1-1, with D tentatively TRBD1 (6 bases). The germline V gene encodes CDR1 SGHAT and CDR2 FQNNGV. This CDR3 spans 15 amino acids. V lost 5 bases to trimming and J lost 0 bases, with 13 bases between them. CDR3 bases: TGTGCCAGCAGCCTTCTAGACAGGCTGAACACTGAAGCTTTCTTT. This sequence encodes CASSLLDRLNTEAFF.

The chain carries TRBV18 and TRBJ2-1; D unresolved. CDR1 is KGHSH, CDR2 LQKENI, per germline. V lost 3 bases to trimming and J lost 4 bases, with 13 bases between them. The CDR3 consists of 15 residues. CDR3 loop: CASSPVGNAYNEQFF. CDR3 nucleotide sequence: TGTGCCAGCTCACCGGTGGGGAATGCGTACAATGAGCAGTTCTTC.

This clone was seen a single time. This rearrangement joins TRBV18 to TRBJ2-5; 7 bases agree with TRBD1. J lost 5 bases, V lost 3 bases, and 6 bases had no gene match. This CDR3 is 14 amino acids long. From germline, CDR1 is KGHSH and CDR2 LQKENI. The CDR3 DNA follows: TGTGCCAGCTCACCCCCAGGGGGAATGGAGACCCAGTACTTC. This encodes CASSPPGGMETQYF. The complete variable domain, with remaining parts taken from reference TRBV18 and TRBJ2-5, reads NAGVMQNPRHLVRRRGQEARLRCSPMKGHSHVYWYRQLPEEGLKFMVYLQKENIIDESGMPKERFSAEFPKEGPSILRIQQVVRGDSAAYFCASSPPGGMETQYFGPGTRLLVL.

This chain connects TRBV7-6 to TRBJ2-1; 8 nucleotides line up with TRBD2. The CDR3 runs 17 residues. From germline, CDR1 is SGHVS and CDR2 FNYEAQ. Trimming cost V 3 bases and J 0 bases; bases outside gene matches: 7. The CDR3 nucleotides are TGTGCCAGCAGCTTTACCGGGGGGGGGTTCTCCTACAATGAGCAGTTCTTC. Its protein product is CASSFTGGGFSYNEQFF.

This chain links TRBV4-3 with TRBJ2-7, with 7 bases fitting TRBD1. Germline CDR1 and CDR2: LGHNA and YSLEER. This CDR3 has 12 amino acids. V shed 1 base and J 6 bases; nucleotides not matched to a gene: 0. This CDR3 reads CASSQAGGEQYF. For the CDR3, the DNA is TGCGCCAGCAGCCAAGCAGGGGGCGAGCAGTACTTC.

The chain combines TRBV28 with TRBJ1-5; the D is unclear. The CDR3 consists of 13 residues. V gave up 6 bases and J gave up 2 bases, with 8 bases separating them. Per germline, CDR1 MDHEN and CDR2 SYDVKM. The CDR3 loop is CASRVVGNQPQHF. DNA of the CDR3: TGTGCCAGCAGGGTTGTCGGCAATCAGCCCCAGCATTTT. Full variable domain (missing parts from reference TRBV28 and TRBJ1-5): DVKVTQSSRYLVKRTGEKVFLECVQDMDHENMFWYRQDPGLGLRLIYFSYDVKMKEKGDIPEGYSVSREKKERFSLILESASTNQTSMYLCASRVVGNQPQHFGDGTRLSIL.

The V call is TRBV27, the J call TRBJ2-3; tentatively, D is TRBD2 (5 bases). Germline loops: CDR1 MNHEY, CDR2 SMNVEV (reference sequence). The CDR3 loop spans 15 amino acids. Between the trimmed V and J ends, which lost 9 bases and 0 bases, there was a span of 16 bases. The CDR3: CASRAGLTSTDTQYF. The CDR3 coding sequence is TGTGCCAGTAGGGCAGGACTGACTAGCACAGATACGCAGTATTTT.

The gene calls are TRBV30 and TRBJ1-5; 8 bases match TRBD1. The CDR3 covers 12 residues. Germline CDR1 and CDR2: GTSNPN and SVGIG (reference sequence). For the CDR3, the DNA is TGTGCAACGGACAGGGACAATCAGCCCCAGCATTTT. Its protein is CATDRDNQPQHF.

This clone was counted between two and nine times. CDR3 region: CAWRVLVGTEAFF. CDR3 DNA: TGTGCCTGGAGGGTATTAGTCGGCACTGAAGCTTTCTTT. The rearrangement uses TRBV30 and TRBJ1-1; D is unresolved. The CDR3 runs to 13 residues. Trimming pared 3 bases from V and 4 bases from J, leaving 12 bases between. Per the germline V gene, CDR1 is GTSNPN and CDR2 is SVGIG (reference sequence).

The chain uses TRBV7-3 and TRBJ2-1, with D perhaps given as TRBD1 or TRBD2 (5 bases each). This CDR3 is 12 amino acids long. Deletions cut 1 base from V and 13 bases from J, with 11 bases between. Looked up from germline, CDR1 is SGHTA and CDR2 is FQGTGA. The CDR3 protein is CASSLRGDPQFF. CDR3 sequence (DNA): TGTGCCAGCAGCTTAAGAGGGGACCCACAGTTCTTC.

The chain links TRBV5-5 to TRBJ1-4, with TRBD1 matching 8 bases. The germline gives CDR1 SGHKS, CDR2 YYEKEE (reference sequence). This CDR3 is built from 14 residues. With V trimmed by 4 bases and J by 6 bases, 5 bases remained unmatched. The CDR3 region is CASSGTGRDEKLFF. The CDR3 DNA sequence: TGTGCCAGCAGCGGGACAGGCCGTGATGAAAAACTGTTTTTT.

The rearrangement joins TRBV5-6 to TRBJ2-5, with TRBD1 matching over 7 bases. After removal of 3 bases from V and 7 bases from J, the junction contained 9 bases not matched to a gene. The CDR3 length is 14 residues. Germline-derived CDR1 and CDR2 are SGHDT and YYEEEE. CDR3 sequence reads: CASSWGQLVRTQYF. In nucleotides, the CDR3 is TGTGCCAGCAGCTGGGGACAGCTCGTCCGGACCCAGTACTTC.

This chain joins TRBV2 and TRBJ1-3, with D unresolved. V was shortened by 6 bases and J by 0 bases, with 12 bases between the two germline ends. Germline V gene data show CDR1 as SNHLY and CDR2 as FYNNEI. The CDR3 contains 15 residues. CDR3 loop: CASRDGRVSGNTIYF. The CDR3 DNA is TGTGCCAGCAGGGACGGACGGGTCTCTGGAAACACCATATATTTT.

The sample holds one count of this clone. V usage is TRBV30 and J usage is TRBJ2-5, with 9 bases that match TRBD2. CDR3 length equals 14 residues. The V and J ends lost 2 bases and 2 bases, in that order; junction bases with no gene match: 3. The germline CDR1 and CDR2 sequences are GTSNPN and SVGIG (reference sequence). The DNA for the CDR3 is TGTGCCTGGAGTAAAAGCGGGGGGCAAGAGACCCAGTACTTC. Encoded protein: CAWSKSGGQETQYF.

The rearrangement uses TRBV4-2 and TRBJ2-1, with a possible D match to TRBD2 (5 bases). The CDR3 is 13 amino acids. The germline gives CDR1 LGHNA, CDR2 YNFKEQ. V was cut by 6 bases and J by 4 bases, with 10 bases left in between. The DNA for the CDR3 is TGTGCCAGCAGTCCAGCGGAGTACAATGAGCAGTTCTTC. It translates to CASSPAEYNEQFF.

The chain uses TRBV4-1 and TRBJ2-3; 12 bases are shared with TRBD2. CDR3 length: 17 residues. The germline CDR1 and CDR2 sequences are MGHRA and YSYEKL. V was pared by 4 bases and J by 2 bases, with 7 bases of the junction left unmatched. The CDR3 reads CASSLGTSGSSTDTQYF. The CDR3 DNA reads TGCGCCAGCAGCCTTGGGACTAGCGGGTCGTCCACAGATACGCAGTATTTT.

J is TRBJ2-3 and V is TRBV7-2, with D hard to call. Trimming left V 4 bases short and J 2 bases short, with 13 bases between. The length of the CDR3 is 15 residues. Germline values: CDR1 SGHTA, CDR2 FQGNSA. The CDR3 spells CASSSDGRITDTQYF. The CDR3, as DNA: TGTGCCAGCAGCTCCGACGGAAGAATCACAGATACGCAGTATTTT.

V and J are TRBV7-2 and TRBJ2-5, with 9 bases aligning to TRBD2. The germline gives CDR1 SGHTA, CDR2 FQGNSA. With 8 bases clipped from V and 5 bases from J, the junction kept 6 bases outside the gene matches. CDR3 length: 13 amino acids. CDR3 DNA: TGTGCCAGCGGGGGCGGGGGGGCGGAGACCCAGTACTTC. Its translation is CASGGGGAETQYF. The variable domain in full, completed from reference TRBV7-2 and TRBJ2-5, reads GAGVSQSPSNKVTEKGKDVELRCDPISGHTALYWYRQSLGQGLEFLIYFQGNSAPDKSGLPSDRFSAERTGGSVSTLTIQRTQQEDSAVYLCASGGGGAETQYFGPGTRLLVL.

The chain couples TRBV7-2 to TRBJ1-1, with TRBD1 as a possible D gene (6 bases). The germline V and J ends were trimmed by 6 bases and 5 bases, with 19 bases remaining between them. This CDR3 region has 15 residues. CDR1 is SGHTA and CDR2 is FQGNSA in the germline V gene. This CDR3 is CASSPVSGQGTEAFF. The CDR3 region has the DNA TGTGCCAGCAGTCCCGTCTCCGGGCAGGGGACTGAAGCTTTCTTT.

The chain is built from TRBV5-1 and TRBJ1-3; D not certain. Trimming stripped 0 bases from V and 2 bases from J, with 3 bases between. CDR1 and CDR2 from the germline V gene are SGHRS and YFSETQ. This CDR3 has 13 residues. For the CDR3, the DNA is TGCGCCAGCAGCTTGGATACTGGAAACACCATATATTTT. It codes for CASSLDTGNTIYF.

This clone was recorded a few times. The chain joins TRBV19 to TRBJ1-1; the D is unclear. Trimming stripped 4 bases from V and 3 bases from J, with 24 bases between. The CDR3 extends over 18 amino acids. Germline lookup yields CDR1 LNHDA and CDR2 SQIVND (reference sequence). The CDR3 protein is CASSRTVMERARDTEAFF. The CDR3 DNA reads as TGTGCCAGTAGTAGAACAGTCATGGAAAGGGCCCGAGACACTGAAGCTTTCTTT.

This chain uses TRBV19 with TRBJ2-1; TRBD2 agrees at 10 bases. Germline values: CDR1 LNHDA, CDR2 SQIVND (reference sequence). This CDR3 has 15 residues. Losses at the gene ends were 5 bases for V and 9 bases for J; bases not matched to a gene: 10. The CDR3 DNA reads as TGTGCCAGTAGTCCAAGGACTAGCGGTTCAGGTGAGCAGTTCTTC. Translating it yields CASSPRTSGSGEQFF.

The gene calls are TRBV4-1 and TRBJ2-3; D is undetermined. CDR3 size: 16 residues. Germline lookup yields CDR1 MGHRA and CDR2 YSYEKL. With 1 base removed from V and 1 base from J, the gap between germline ends came to 12 bases. The CDR3 loop reads CASSQGSGVGTDTQYF. In nucleotides, the CDR3 is TGCGCCAGCAGCCAAGGGTCGGGTGTCGGCACAGATACGCAGTATTTT.

The rearrangement links TRBV6-5 to TRBJ2-2; 7 positions match TRBD1. This CDR3 region has 14 residues. J was trimmed by 6 bases and V by 6 bases; bases with no gene match: 7. Per germline, CDR1 MNHEY and CDR2 SVGAGI. This CDR3 is CASSLTQGSGELFF. CDR3 DNA: TGTGCCAGCAGCCTCACACAGGGGTCCGGGGAGCTGTTTTTT.

The chain couples TRBV19 to TRBJ1-2; 9 bases fit TRBD1. This CDR3 is 14 amino acids long. The ends lost 6 bases at V and 2 bases at J; junction bases unmatched: 4. Germline loops: CDR1 LNHDA, CDR2 SQIVND (reference sequence). As DNA, the CDR3 is TGTGCCAGTAGAGGACAGGGGTACAACTATGGCTACACCTTC. It specifies CASRGQGYNYGYTF.

This clone came up once. This chain connects TRBV6-5 to TRBJ2-3, with D possibly being TRBD1 (6 bases). Trimming removed 5 bases at V and 4 bases at J, with 13 bases between. Germline CDR1 is MNHEY and CDR2 is SVGAGI. CDR3 size: 14 residues. CDR3 nucleotide sequence: TGTGCCAGCAGTAGGAGCGAGGGGGCAGATACGCAGTATTTT. Amino acid sequence: CASSRSEGADTQYF.

This chain links TRBV11-3 with TRBJ2-2; TRBD2 matches at 7 bases. Germline lookup yields CDR1 SGHNT and CDR2 YENEEA. The ends lost 8 bases at V and 1 base at J; junction bases unmatched: 10. This CDR3 contains 16 residues. The CDR3: CASSNPGGKNTGELFF. The CDR3, as DNA: TGTGCCAGCTCGAACCCCGGGGGGAAGAACACCGGGGAGCTGTTTTTT.